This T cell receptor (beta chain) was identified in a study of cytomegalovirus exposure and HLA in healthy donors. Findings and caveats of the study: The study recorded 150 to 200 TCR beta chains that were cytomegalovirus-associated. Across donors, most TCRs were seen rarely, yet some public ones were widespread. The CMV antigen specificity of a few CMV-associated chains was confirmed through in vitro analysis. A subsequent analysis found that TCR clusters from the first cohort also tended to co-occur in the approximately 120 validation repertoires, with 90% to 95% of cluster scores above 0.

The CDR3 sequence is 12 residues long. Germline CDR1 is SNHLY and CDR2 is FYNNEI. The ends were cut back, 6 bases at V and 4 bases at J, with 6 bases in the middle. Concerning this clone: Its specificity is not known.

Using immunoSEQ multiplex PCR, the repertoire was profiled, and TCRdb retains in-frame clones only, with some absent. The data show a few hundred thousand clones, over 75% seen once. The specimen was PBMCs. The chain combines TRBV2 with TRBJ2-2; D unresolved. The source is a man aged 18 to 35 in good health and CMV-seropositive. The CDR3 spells CASRSTTGELFF. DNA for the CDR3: TGTGCCAGCAGGTCCACCACCGGGGAGCTGTTTTTT.